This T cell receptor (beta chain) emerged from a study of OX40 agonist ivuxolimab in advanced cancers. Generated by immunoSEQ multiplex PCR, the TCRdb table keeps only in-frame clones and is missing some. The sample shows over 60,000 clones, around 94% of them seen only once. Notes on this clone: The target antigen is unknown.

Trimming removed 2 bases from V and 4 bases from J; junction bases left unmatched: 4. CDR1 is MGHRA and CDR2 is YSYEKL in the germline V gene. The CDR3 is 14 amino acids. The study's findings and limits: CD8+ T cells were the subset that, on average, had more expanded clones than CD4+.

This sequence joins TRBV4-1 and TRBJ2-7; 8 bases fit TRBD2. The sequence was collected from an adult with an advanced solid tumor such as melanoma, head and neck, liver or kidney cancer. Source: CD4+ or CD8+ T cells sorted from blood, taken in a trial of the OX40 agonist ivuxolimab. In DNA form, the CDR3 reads TGCGCCAGCAGCCAATCCAGCGGGAGATACGAGCAGTACTTC. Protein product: CASSQSSGRYEQYF.